This T cell receptor beta chain is from a study of vaccination effects on CD4 cells after COVID-19. Whole-study findings and limits: Clones arising from infection and from vaccination showed marked clonal contraction late after vaccination. Cross-reactivity with common cold coronaviruses was shown by only 1 of 255 vaccine-induced clones in healthy vaccinees.

To note about this clone: No antigen is known for it.

V was shortened by 4 bases and J by 4 bases, with 13 bases between the two germline ends. The CDR3 length is 13 residues. Germline CDR1 and CDR2: DFQATT and SNEGSKA (reference sequence). Antigen-specific CD4+ T cells were first expanded with viral peptide pools by the ViraFEST assay and only then sequenced. When ten to eleven days of culture had elapsed, CD4+ T cells were isolated. Vaccination of participants consisted of two doses of either the BNT162b2 or mRNA-1273 vaccine. Prior SARS-CoV-2 infection was absent in the vaccine recipients, as shown by negative nucleocapsid antibodies. In the cultures, half the medium was exchanged for IL-2 medium on days 3 and 7. Repertoires were generated with immunoSEQ multiplex PCR, while TCRdb's copy carries only in-frame clones and drops some. The sample records 25,000 or so clones, less than 85% being singletons.

This chain joins TRBV20-1 and TRBJ2-5; D is ambiguous. The clonotype was recovered from a human donor who received a COVID-19 vaccine. This material consisted of CD4+ T cells from PBMCs cultured with SARS-CoV-2 spike peptides, taken after COVID-19 vaccination. In DNA form, the CDR3 reads TGCAGTGCTAATGAGGCGATACGAGAGACCCAGTACTTC. Its translation is CSANEAIRETQYF.